This TCR beta chain derives from a study of T-cell reconstitution after alpha-beta-depleted transplantation in children. Study-wide points: Hyperexpanded clones declined; after one year, newly produced T cells mostly supplied diversity.

Preparation of the TCRbeta library involved a method that used unique molecular identifiers. TCRdb reprocessed the PCR reads via MiXCR and lists one record per CDR3 protein. The profile shows 500,000 to 750,000 distinct CDR3 sequences, 13% of them singletons. Comments on this clonotype: Its matching antigen is unknown.

Germline lookup yields CDR1 DFQATT and CDR2 SNEGSKA (reference sequence). The V gene lost 1 base and the J gene lost 1 base, with 13 bases spanning the gap. The CDR3 length is 15 residues. The V and J genes are TRBV20-1 and TRBJ2-5, with D perhaps TRBD1 (6 bases). This receptor was obtained from a male patient younger than 18 who had a stem cell transplant for acute myeloid leukemia, so the T cells may come from the graft donor. The specimen was PBMCs, mostly from graft donor cells, collected 360 days after TCRalphabeta/CD19-depleted stem cell transplant. The CDR3: CSARAVWTVQETQYF. The DNA for the CDR3 is TGCAGTGCTAGAGCGGTATGGACAGTCCAAGAGACCCAGTACTTC.